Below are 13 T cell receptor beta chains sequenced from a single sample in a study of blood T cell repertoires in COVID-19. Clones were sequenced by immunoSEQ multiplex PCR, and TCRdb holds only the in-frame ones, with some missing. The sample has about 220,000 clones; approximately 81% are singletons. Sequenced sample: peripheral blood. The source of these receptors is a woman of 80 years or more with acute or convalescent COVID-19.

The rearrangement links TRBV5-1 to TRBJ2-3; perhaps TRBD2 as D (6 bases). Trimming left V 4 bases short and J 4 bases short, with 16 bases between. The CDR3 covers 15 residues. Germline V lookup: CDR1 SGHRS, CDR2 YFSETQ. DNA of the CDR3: TGCGCCAGCAGCATGTCCGGGGGAGACGCAGATACGCAGTATTTT. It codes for CASSMSGGDADTQYF.

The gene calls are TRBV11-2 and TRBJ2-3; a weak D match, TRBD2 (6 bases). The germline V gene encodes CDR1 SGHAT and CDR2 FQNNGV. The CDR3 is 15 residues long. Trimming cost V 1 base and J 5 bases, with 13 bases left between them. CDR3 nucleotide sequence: TGTGCCAGCAGCTTAGCGTGGGGGGTGGGAGATACGCAGTATTTT. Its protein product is CASSLAWGVGDTQYF.

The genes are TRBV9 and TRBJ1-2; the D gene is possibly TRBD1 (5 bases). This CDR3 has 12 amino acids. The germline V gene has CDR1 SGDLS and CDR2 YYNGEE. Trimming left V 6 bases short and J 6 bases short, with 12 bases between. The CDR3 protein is CASTSGLNGYTF. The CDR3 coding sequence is TGTGCCAGCACCTCAGGGTTGAATGGCTACACCTTC.

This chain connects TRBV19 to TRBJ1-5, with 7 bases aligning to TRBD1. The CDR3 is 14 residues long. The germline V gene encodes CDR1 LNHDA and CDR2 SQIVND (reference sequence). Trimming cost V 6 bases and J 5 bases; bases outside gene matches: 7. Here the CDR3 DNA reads TGTGCCAGTAGACCACAGGGGTGGGATCAGCCCCAGCATTTT. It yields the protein CASRPQGWDQPQHF.

CDR3 DNA sequence: TGTGCCAGCAGGCGGGGGCTCCAAGAGACCCAGTACTTC. Residues: CASRRGLQETQYF. The chain recombines TRBV12-3 or TRBV12-4 with TRBJ2-5, with D perhaps TRBD2 (7 bases). The V end was cut by 6 bases, the J end by 1 base, with 9 bases between. The CDR3 contains 13 residues.

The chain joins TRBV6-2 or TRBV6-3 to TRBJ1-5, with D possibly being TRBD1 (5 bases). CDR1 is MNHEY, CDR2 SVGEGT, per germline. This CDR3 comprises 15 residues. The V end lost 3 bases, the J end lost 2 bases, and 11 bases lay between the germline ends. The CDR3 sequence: CASSYAGVGNQPQHF. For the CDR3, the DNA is TGTGCCAGCAGTTATGCGGGGGTTGGCAATCAGCCCCAGCATTTT.

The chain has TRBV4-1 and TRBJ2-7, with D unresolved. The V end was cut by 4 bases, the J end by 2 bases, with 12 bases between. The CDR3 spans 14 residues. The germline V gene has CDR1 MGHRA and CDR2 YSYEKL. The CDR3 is CASSPPGSPYEQYF. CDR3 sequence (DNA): TGCGCCAGCAGCCCCCCAGGCAGCCCCTACGAGCAGTACTTC.

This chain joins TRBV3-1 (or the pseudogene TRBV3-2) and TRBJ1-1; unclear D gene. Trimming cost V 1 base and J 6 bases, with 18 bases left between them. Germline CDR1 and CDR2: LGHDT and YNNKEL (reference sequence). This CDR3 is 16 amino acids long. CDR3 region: CASSQGLGPKASEAFF. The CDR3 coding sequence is TGTGCCAGCAGCCAAGGGTTGGGCCCTAAGGCCTCTGAAGCTTTCTTT.

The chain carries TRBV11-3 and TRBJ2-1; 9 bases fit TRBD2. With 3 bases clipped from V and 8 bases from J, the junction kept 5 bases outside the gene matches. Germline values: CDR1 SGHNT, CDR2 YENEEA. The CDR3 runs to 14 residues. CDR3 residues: CASSLVAGEDEQFF. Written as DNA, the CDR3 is TGTGCCAGCAGCTTGGTAGCGGGGGAAGATGAGCAGTTCTTC.

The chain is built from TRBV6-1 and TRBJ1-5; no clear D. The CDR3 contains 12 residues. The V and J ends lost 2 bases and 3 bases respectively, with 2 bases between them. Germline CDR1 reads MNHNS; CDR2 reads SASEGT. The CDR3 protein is CASSELNQPQHF. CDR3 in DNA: TGTGCCAGCAGTGAACTCAATCAGCCCCAGCATTTT.

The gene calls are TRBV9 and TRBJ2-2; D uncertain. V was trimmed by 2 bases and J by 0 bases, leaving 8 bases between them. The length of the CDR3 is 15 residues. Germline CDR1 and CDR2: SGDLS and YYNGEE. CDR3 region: CASSVGLSNTGELFF. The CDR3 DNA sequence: TGTGCCAGCAGCGTGGGCCTTTCGAACACCGGGGAGCTGTTTTTT.

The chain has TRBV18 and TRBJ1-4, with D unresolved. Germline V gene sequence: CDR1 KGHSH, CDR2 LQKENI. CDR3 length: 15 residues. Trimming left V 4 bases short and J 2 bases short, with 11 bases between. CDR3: CASSLGGLTNEKLFF. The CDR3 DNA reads TGTGCCAGCTCACTCGGAGGTCTTACTAATGAAAAACTGTTTTTT.

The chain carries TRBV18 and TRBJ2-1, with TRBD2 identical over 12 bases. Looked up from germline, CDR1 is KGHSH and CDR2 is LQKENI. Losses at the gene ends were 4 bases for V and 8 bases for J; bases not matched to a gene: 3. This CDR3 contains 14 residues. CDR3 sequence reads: CASSRTSGAHEQFF. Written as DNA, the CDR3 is TGTGCCAGCTCACGGACTAGCGGGGCCCATGAGCAGTTCTTC.